A selection of T cell receptor beta chains follows, all from one sample in a study of response to subunit inactivated influenza vaccine. TCRdb ran MiXCR on the RT-PCR reads and lists one entry per CDR3 protein. The sample lists about 570,000 distinct CDR3 sequences, approximately 10% occurring once. The same sample was also studied in work on T cells expressing NK-cell markers.

Sample: PBMCs from blood, taken on the day of vaccination. The receptors derive from a man aged 50-59 years who received an inactivated influenza vaccine. Each CDR3 is given with its conserved first and last residue. The D gene is left open where the match is weak. Size is stated for part of the rows, as once, few or many counts, or as a class when the clone is expanded.

V gene	J gene	clone size	D gene	CDR3 protein	CDR3 DNA
TRBV20-1	TRBJ1-6	few	.	CSAPTTRSSYNSPLHF	TGCAGTGCTCCGACCACCAGGAGCTCCTATAATTCACCCCTCCACTTT
TRBV5-5	TRBJ1-6	.	.	CASSLEISSPLHF	TGTGCCAGCAGCTTGGAGATATCGTCACCCCTCCACTTT
TRBV12-3/TRBV12-4	TRBJ2-3	many	TRBD2	CASSPGVAGGSRDTQYF	TGTGCCAGCAGCCCCGGGGTGGCGGGAGGGTCCCGCGATACGCAGTATTTT
TRBV18	TRBJ1-1	few	.	CASSPLGDGVSEAFF	TGTGCCAGCTCACCTCTTGGGGACGGAGTCAGTGAAGCTTTCTTT
TRBV7-9	TRBJ1-2	.	.	CASSLEGGENYGYTF	TGTGCCAGCAGCTTAGAAGGAGGGGAGAACTATGGCTACACCTTC
TRBV30	TRBJ1-1	.	TRBD1	CAWNLQGIRTEAFF	TGTGCCTGGAACCTACAGGGGATCAGGACTGAAGCTTTCTTT
TRBV6-2/TRBV6-3	TRBJ2-1	.	TRBD1	CASRRTGNEQFF	TGTGCCAGCAGAAGGACAGGGAATGAGCAGTTCTTC
TRBV11-2	TRBJ2-7	.	.	CASSLGFSGGYEQYF	TGTGCCAGCAGCTTAGGGTTCTCGGGTGGCTACGAGCAGTACTTC
TRBV4-2	TRBJ2-7	.	.	CASSQGVGRVEQYF	TGTGCCAGCAGCCAAGGGGTAGGCCGCGTGGAGCAGTACTTC
TRBV29-1	TRBJ2-5	.	TRBD2	CSVEPRLAGKTQYF	TGCAGCGTTGAACCCCGACTAGCGGGGAAGACCCAGTACTTC
TRBV12-3/TRBV12-4	TRBJ1-1	.	.	CASSFGGEAFF	TGTGCCAGCAGTTTTGGCGGTGAAGCTTTCTTT
TRBV24-1	TRBJ2-3	few	.	CATSDSGITDTQYF	TGTGCCACCAGTGACTCGGGGATCACAGATACGCAGTATTTT
TRBV20-1	TRBJ2-5	.	TRBD2	CSARSMSGGETQYF	TGCAGTGCTAGAAGCATGTCCGGGGGGGAGACCCAGTACTTC
TRBV10-3	TRBJ2-7	.	.	CAISEFIGAPLTYEQYF	TGTGCCATCAGTGAGTTCATCGGGGCACCGCTTACCTACGAGCAGTACTTC
TRBV6-1	TRBJ2-1	few	TRBD2	CASSPLTGGFYNEQFF	TGTGCCAGCAGTCCCCTAACGGGGGGATTCTACAATGAGCAGTTCTTC
TRBV20-1	TRBJ2-7	.	.	CSARAPENGYEQYF	TGCAGTGCTAGAGCCCCAGAGAATGGGTACGAGCAGTACTTC
TRBV5-1	TRBJ2-4	.	TRBD1	CASSLDPGQKNIQYF	TGCGCCAGCAGCTTAGATCCGGGACAGAAAAACATTCAGTACTTC
TRBV11-2	TRBJ1-2	few	.	CASSLDLDRSYGYTF	TGTGCCAGCAGCTTAGATCTCGACAGGAGCTATGGCTACACCTTC
TRBV11-2	TRBJ2-6	.	.	CASSSLRDSGANVLTF	TGTGCCAGCAGCTCCCTTCGGGACTCTGGGGCCAACGTCCTGACTTTC
TRBV7-8	TRBJ2-7	many	TRBD2	CASSYSSGNNEQYF	TGTGCCAGCAGCTACTCTAGCGGGAACAATGAGCAGTACTTC
TRBV7-3	TRBJ2-1	.	.	CASSLGENNEQFF	TGTGCCAGCAGCTTAGGGGAAAACAATGAGCAGTTCTTC
TRBV4-1	TRBJ1-6	few	.	CASSQDGGRSYNSPLHF	TGCGCCAGCAGCCAAGATGGGGGAAGGTCCTATAATTCACCCCTCCACTTT
TRBV6-1	TRBJ2-3	many	TRBD2	CASCPSGASTDTQYF	TGTGCCAGCTGCCCCAGCGGGGCTAGCACAGATACGCAGTATTTT
TRBV20-1	TRBJ2-7	many	.	CSARDLTGVSYEQYF	TGCAGTGCTAGAGATCTGACAGGAGTATCCTACGAGCAGTACTTC
TRBV4-3	TRBJ1-6	few	TRBD1	CASSQTRGTYNSPLHF	TGCGCCAGCAGCCAGACCAGGGGGACCTATAATTCACCCCTCCACTTT
TRBV7-2	TRBJ2-7	.	TRBD2	CASSLGGAGVYEQYF	TGTGCCAGCAGCTTAGGAGGTGCGGGAGTTTACGAGCAGTACTTC
TRBV24-1	TRBJ1-5	once	.	CATSDLGTQGNQPQHF	TGTGCCACCAGTGATCTCGGGACGCAGGGGAATCAGCCCCAGCATTTT
TRBV5-1	TRBJ2-2	.	.	CATGGENTGELFF	TGCGCCACCGGGGGTGAGAACACCGGGGAGCTGTTTTTT
TRBV5-1	TRBJ2-6	.	.	CASSLVGTGANVLTF	TGCGCCAGCAGCTTGGTAGGGACCGGGGCCAACGTCCTGACTTTC
TRBV28	TRBJ1-2	.	.	CPSRLMAYGYTF	TGTCCCAGCAGGTTAATGGCCTATGGCTACACCTTC
TRBV10-1	TRBJ2-1	many	.	CASSESWRGGQFF	TGCGCCAGCAGTGAGTCTTGGAGGGGCGGGCAGTTCTTC
TRBV5-5	TRBJ1-2	few	.	CASSLGRDPRGGYTF	TGTGCCAGCAGCTTGGGTAGGGACCCCAGAGGGGGCTACACCTTC
TRBV15	TRBJ2-3	few	TRBD2	CATSRDATSGSPLAQYF	TGTGCCACCAGCAGAGATGCCACTAGCGGGAGTCCGTTGGCGCAGTATTTT
TRBV20-1	TRBJ1-6	.	TRBD1	CSARRDRSDSPLHF	TGCAGTGCTAGAAGGGACAGGTCTGATTCACCCCTCCACTTT
TRBV29-1	TRBJ2-7	.	.	CSVGRVGFHEQYF	TGCAGCGTCGGAAGGGTCGGGTTTCACGAGCAGTACTTC
TRBV3-1	TRBJ2-3	few	TRBD2	CASSQVRGGFTDTQYF	TGTGCCAGCAGCCAAGTCCGGGGGGGGTTCACAGATACGCAGTATTTT
TRBV7-2	TRBJ2-5	many	.	CASSLVPGETQYF	TGTGCCAGCAGCTTAGTACCGGGAGAGACCCAGTACTTC
TRBV28	TRBJ1-5	many	.	CASSSQGGNQPQHF	TGTGCCAGCAGTTCACAGGGAGGCAATCAGCCCCAGCATTTT
TRBV5-5	TRBJ1-1	.	.	CASSFPGVNTEAFF	TGTGCCAGCAGCTTCCCGGGCGTAAACACTGAAGCTTTCTTT
TRBV3-1	TRBJ2-2	.	TRBD1	CASSQKDRVTGELFF	TGTGCCAGCAGCCAGAAAGACAGGGTCACCGGGGAGCTGTTTTTT
TRBV10-3	TRBJ1-1	few	TRBD1	CAISEPSGTGGKGTEAFF	TGTGCCATCAGTGAGCCCTCCGGGACAGGGGGTAAGGGCACTGAAGCTTTCTTT
TRBV20-1	TRBJ2-5	.	.	CSARVQGRETQYF	TGCAGTGCTAGAGTCCAGGGGCGGGAGACCCAGTACTTC
TRBV12-3/TRBV12-4	TRBJ1-4	.	.	CASGVATNEKLFF	TGTGCCAGCGGGGTTGCAACTAATGAAAAACTGTTTTTT
TRBV27	TRBJ2-7	many	.	CASSLSRLAGEQYF	TGTGCCAGCAGTTTATCGCGCCTAGCAGGGGAGCAGTACTTC